The clone carrying this T cell receptor (beta chain) was detected only a few times. The data originate from a study of blood T cell repertoires in COVID-19. The CDR3 contains 19 residues. Looked up from germline, CDR1 is SGHTA and CDR2 is FQGNSA. Trimming at V came to 4 bases and at J to 4 bases, leaving 17 bases not matched to a gene. Original processing methods: Reference gene primer amplification gave estimated nucleated cell counts. Assay: immunoSEQ multiplex PCR; the TCRdb copy retains only in-frame clones and omits some. From that table come the V and J calls and clone size; the DNA was used to work out D and trimming. The table records about 82,000 clones, about 78% of them present only once.

The receptor comes from a man in his fifties or sixties with COVID-19, enrolled during active disease. The genes are TRBV7-2 and TRBJ1-5, with 9 bases aligning to TRBD1. Sequenced material: peripheral blood. CDR3 nucleotides: TGTGCCAGCAGCTCGTTACGCGTAGGACAGGGGATTATTAATCAGCCCCAGCATTTT. Its translation is CASSSLRVGQGIINQPQHF.